The 2 T cell receptor beta chains below come from one sample, sequenced in a study of T cell clones after liver transplantation. Repertoires were generated with immunoSEQ multiplex PCR, while TCRdb's copy carries only in-frame clones and drops some. This sample has about 71,000 clones, with approximately 80% found just once. Sequences were derived from CD4+ T cells from blood, sampled 12 months after liver transplant. The receptors here all came from a human patient who received a liver transplant. Some T cells may originate from the graft donor.

For the CDR3, the DNA is TGTGCCAGCAGCCGGTCCGGTAGCGGGAGTCCGCCAGATACGCAGTATTTT. It encodes CASSRSGSGSPPDTQYF. The rearrangement uses TRBV7-3 and TRBJ2-3; 9 bases are shared with TRBD2. This CDR3 region has 17 residues. V shed 5 bases and J 4 bases; nucleotides not matched to a gene: 13. Germline CDR1 reads SGHTA; CDR2 reads FQGTGA.

The chain joins TRBV9 to TRBJ2-3; D is unclear. The CDR3 runs 15 residues. V lost 6 bases and J 0 bases, leaving 14 bases between the germline ends. CDR1 is SGDLS and CDR2 is YYNGEE in the germline V gene. CDR3 sequence: CASTTTLGSTDTQYF. CDR3 nucleotide sequence: TGTGCCAGCACAACTACACTGGGGAGCACAGATACGCAGTATTTT.